This entry is about one TCR beta chain. This sample is drawn from a study of STAT5B mutations in CD4+ large granular lymphocyte leukemia. The CDR3 totals 12 residues. Losses at the gene ends were 3 bases for V and 4 bases for J; bases not matched to a gene: 1. The germline CDR1 and CDR2 sequences are SGHNT and YYREEE (reference sequence). Sequenced by immunoSEQ multiplex PCR; TCRdb stores in-frame clones only, minus some. The sample carries about 32,000 clones, just under 80% recorded once. This receptor was identified in a human donor in good health. Sequencing was carried out using CD4+ T cells from blood buffy coats. The chain recombines TRBV5-4 with TRBJ2-7; 7 nucleotides line up with TRBD1. The CDR3 DNA reads as TGTGCCAGCAGCTGGGGACAGTACGAGCAGTACTTC. As protein: CASSWGQYEQYF.